The next 26 T cell receptor beta chains were all read from a single sample in a study of identical twins. TCRdb fed the 5' RACE reads into MiXCR, producing one record per CDR3 protein. The sample has some 1,700,000 distinct CDR3 sequences, around 29% seen once; the top ten hold over 0.25%. Sequencing used cord blood. The receptors shown here come from a newborn girl in good health.

V is TRBV12-3 or TRBV12-4 and J is TRBJ2-1; D call uncertain. The DNA end is more similar to TRBJ2-7, so the J call may be wrong. The CDR3 loop spans 14 amino acids. This CDR3 reads CASSLGGMYNEQYF. The CDR3 DNA follows: TGTGCCAGCAGTTTAGGGGGTATGTACAATGAGCAGTACTTC.

This clonotype was recorded a few times. The chain joins TRBV20-1 to TRBJ2-3; 7 bases align to TRBD2. This CDR3 is built from 15 residues. The germline CDR1 and CDR2 sequences are DFQATT and SNEGSKA (reference sequence). V gave up 3 bases and J gave up 1 base; unmatched junction bases: 7. The CDR3 bases are TGCAGTGCTAGTATGGTCGGGAGGCGCACAGATACGCAGTATTTT. Translated: CSASMVGRRTDTQYF.

This clonotype has only a few counts. The chain couples TRBV10-2 to TRBJ2-7; D possibly corresponds to TRBD2 (6 bases). Germline values: CDR1 WSHSY, CDR2 SAAADI. Trimming took off 9 bases at V and 4 bases at J, with 37 bases between the two ends. This CDR3 region has 20 residues. The CDR3, as DNA: TGCGCCAGAGACCACCCTAGCGCGGGTCGGACACCACGAGGAGGGTACGAGCAGTACTTC. Residues: CARDHPSAGRTPRGGYEQYF.

This clonotype turned up a few times. The chain uses TRBV20-1 and TRBJ1-2; 10 nucleotides line up with TRBD1. Unmatched junction bases numbered 7, after V lost 7 bases and J lost 5 bases. The CDR3 sequence is 13 residues long. Per the germline V gene, CDR1 is DFQATT and CDR2 is SNEGSKA (reference sequence). CDR3 amino acids: CSVPGTGVYGYTF. DNA for the CDR3: TGCAGTGTCCCCGGGACAGGGGTTTATGGCTACACCTTC.

This clonotype was seen a handful of times. The V gene is TRBV10-3, the J gene TRBJ2-7; possible D gene TRBD1, 6 bases. The CDR3 sequence is 14 residues long. Germline loops: CDR1 ENHRY, CDR2 SYGVKD. The V and J ends lost 6 bases and 4 bases respectively, with 16 bases between them. The CDR3 nucleotides read TGTGCCATCAGAAGAGGCAGGGGAGCATACGAGCAGTACTTC. Encoded protein: CAIRRGRGAYEQYF.

This sequence joins TRBV7-2 and TRBJ2-3; the D gene is possibly TRBD2 (5 bases). Germline loops: CDR1 SGHTA, CDR2 FQGNSA. V lost 0 bases to trimming and J lost 2 bases, with 9 bases between them. The CDR3 is made up of 15 amino acids. CDR3 loop: CASSLAMRATDTQYF. For the CDR3, the DNA is TGTGCCAGCAGCTTAGCGATGCGGGCCACAGATACGCAGTATTTT.

V is TRBV7-9 and J is TRBJ2-1, with TRBD2 identical over 8 bases. This CDR3 region has 15 residues. Trimming took 5 bases from V and 4 from J; bases not matched to a gene: 7. CDR1 SEHNR and CDR2 FQNEAQ come from the germline V gene (reference sequence). The CDR3 region has the DNA TGTGCCAGCAGCCTTAGCGGGGCCCTTTACAATGAGCAGTTCTTC. Protein product: CASSLSGALYNEQFF.

With regard to this clonotype: At one end, the junction sequence differs from germline, possibly due to a read error. The V call is TRBV7-2, the J call TRBJ2-2; 9 bases map to TRBD2. Germline CDR1 SGHTA, CDR2 FQGNSA. CDR3 size: 15 residues. The CDR3 DNA sequence: TGTGCCGGCAGTTTAGCGGGGGTAAACACCGGGGAGCTGTTTTTT. It yields the protein CAGSLAGVNTGELFF.

The chain has TRBV9 and TRBJ2-7; D gene unclear. There are 14 residues in the CDR3. Trimming pared 4 bases from V and 5 bases from J, leaving 16 bases between. Germline lookup yields CDR1 SGDLS and CDR2 YYNGEE. DNA of the CDR3: TGTGCCAGCAGCCCCACCGTATTGGCCGACGAGCAGTACTTC. This translates into CASSPTVLADEQYF.

The J gene is TRBJ1-2, the V gene TRBV6-1; 8 bases are a match to TRBD1. The V segment lost 1 base and the J segment 4 bases; nucleotides outside the gene matches: 5. Germline CDR1 MNHNS, CDR2 SASEGT. CDR3 length equals 15 residues. The CDR3 reads CASSEGTGQIYGYTF. The CDR3 nucleotides read TGTGCCAGCAGTGAAGGGACAGGGCAAATCTATGGCTACACCTTC.

This clonotype has just a few counts. This sequence joins TRBV27 and TRBJ2-3; TRBD2 aligns across 10 bases. The germline V gene encodes CDR1 MNHEY and CDR2 SMNVEV (reference sequence). CDR3 length: 17 residues. The trim removed 1 base at V and 5 bases at J, leaving 9 bases unmatched. The CDR3: CASSLLPSGGTRDTQYF. The CDR3 DNA is TGTGCCAGCAGTTTATTACCTAGCGGGGGTACAAGAGATACGCAGTATTTT.

The chain employs TRBV3-1 and TRBJ2-1; 13 bases line up with TRBD2. The germline gives CDR1 LGHDT, CDR2 YNNKEL (reference sequence). V lost 0 bases and J lost 12; bases outside the gene matches: 8. This CDR3 has 16 amino acids. This CDR3 is CASSQEGLAGVLGQFF. As DNA, the CDR3 is TGTGCCAGCAGCCAAGAAGGACTAGCGGGGGTTTTAGGGCAGTTCTTC.

This chain uses TRBV12-3 or TRBV12-4 with TRBJ2-7; D call uncertain. The end of the DNA aligns better with TRBJ2-5, so the J call may be wrong. There are 13 residues in the CDR3. The CDR3 coding sequence is TGTGCCAGCAGTCGACGAGGAGCGGAGACCCAGTACTTC. This sequence encodes CASSRRGAETQYF.

This clonotype was counted a few times. This sequence joins TRBV28 and TRBJ1-2; 9 bases match TRBD1. CDR3 length: 13 residues. V lost 8 bases to trimming and J lost 2 bases; unmatched junction nucleotides: 3. In germline, CDR1 is MDHEN, CDR2 SYDVKM. Here the CDR3 reads CASGDRENYGYTF. The CDR3 region has the DNA TGTGCCAGCGGGGACAGGGAAAACTATGGCTACACCTTC.

The genes are TRBV7-2 and TRBJ2-6; D uncertain. V was shortened by 5 bases and J by 0 bases, with 8 bases between the two germline ends. Looked up from germline, CDR1 is SGHTA and CDR2 is FQGNSA. CDR3 length: 15 amino acids. The CDR3 reads CASSPLISGANVLTF. CDR3 nucleotides: TGTGCCAGCAGCCCCCTAATCTCTGGGGCCAACGTCCTGACTTTC.

A few counts support this clonotype. The CDR3 DNA reads TGTGCCAGCAGCTTTCTGGCGCGGGTGAATGAGCAGTACTTC. It is translated as CASSFLARVNEQYF. The gene calls are TRBV7-2 and TRBJ2-7; a weak D match, TRBD2 (5 bases). The CDR3 loop spans 14 amino acids. V shed 3 bases and J shed 7 bases, with 16 bases lying between them. The germline gives CDR1 SGHTA, CDR2 FQGNSA.

Ten or more counts support this clonotype. At one end, the junction sequence differs from germline, possibly due to a read error. This chain uses TRBV4-1 with TRBJ1-2; no firm D call. The germline V gene encodes CDR1 MGHRA and CDR2 YSYEKL. The CDR3 is 12 amino acids. The CDR3 DNA follows: TGTGCCAGCAGCCAAGCTAACTATGGCTACACCTTC. Its translation is CASSQANYGYTF.

At least ten counts were recorded for this clonotype. The V call is TRBV3-1, the J call TRBJ2-3, with D possibly being TRBD1 (5 bases). The CDR3 has 14 amino acids. The germline V and J ends were trimmed by 0 bases and 3 bases, with 7 bases remaining between them. Germline V gives CDR1 LGHDT, CDR2 YNNKEL (reference sequence). The CDR3 coding sequence is TGTGCCAGCAGCCAAGAAAAGGGGACAGATACGCAGTATTTT. Translating gives CASSQEKGTDTQYF.

A few counts support this clonotype. The chain combines TRBV2 with TRBJ2-5; TRBD2 matches 10 bases. Germline V gives CDR1 SNHLY, CDR2 FYNNEI. The V and J ends lost 4 bases and 3 bases, in that order; junction bases with no gene match: 2. This CDR3 comprises 14 residues. The CDR3 sequence: CASSGTSGKETQYF. CDR3 coding DNA: TGTGCCAGCAGTGGGACTAGCGGTAAAGAGACCCAGTACTTC.

V and J are TRBV7-9 and TRBJ1-6, with unresolved D. CDR3 length: 17 residues. V lost 5 bases and J lost 0, with 14 bases in between. Germline V gene lookup returns CDR1 SEHNR and CDR2 FQNEAQ (reference sequence). The CDR3 coding sequence is TGTGCCAGCAGCGCCCCTGGCCCTCTCTCCTATAATTCACCCCTCCACTTT. Protein: CASSAPGPLSYNSPLHF.

Concerning this clonotype: A much larger clone lies a single base off, so this may be a read error. The chain is built from TRBV12-3 or TRBV12-4 and TRBJ2-4; either TRBD1 or TRBD2 may fit D (5 bases each). The CDR3 runs 13 residues. Trimming left V 0 bases short and J 13 bases short, with 13 bases between. The CDR3 region is CASSLASSREQYF. In DNA, the CDR3 is TGTGCCAGCAGTTTAGCGTCCTCCAGGGAGCAGTACTTC.

V and J are TRBV2 and TRBJ2-2; 14 nucleotides agree with TRBD2. In germline, CDR1 is SNHLY, CDR2 FYNNEI. The length of the CDR3 is 16 residues. The trim removed 7 bases at V and 5 bases at J, leaving 6 bases unmatched. This chain's CDR3 is CASTGTSGSRTGELFF. Here the CDR3 DNA reads TGTGCCAGCACCGGGACTAGCGGGAGTCGGACCGGGGAGCTGTTTTTT.

This clonotype has a handful of counts. This chain links TRBV12-3 or TRBV12-4 with TRBJ2-3; D is possibly TRBD2 (5 bases). This CDR3 contains 15 residues. V lost 4 bases, J lost 2 bases, and 13 bases lay in between. CDR3 amino acids: CASSSSPGITDTQYF. The CDR3 region has the DNA TGTGCCAGCAGTTCATCCCCGGGGATCACAGATACGCAGTATTTT.

The genes are TRBV29-1 and TRBJ1-1; 8 nucleotides line up with TRBD1. CDR3 length equals 12 residues. The J segment lost 4 bases and the V segment lost 8 bases, leaving 6 bases of the junction unmatched. CDR1 and CDR2 from the germline V gene are SQVTM and ANQGSEA. The CDR3 loop is CSPSGQGTEAFF. Here the CDR3 DNA reads TGCAGCCCCTCTGGACAGGGCACTGAAGCTTTCTTT. Full variable domain (remainder filled in from reference TRBV29-1 and TRBJ1-1): SAVISQKPSRDICQRGTSLTIQCQVDSQVTMMFWYRQQPGQSLTLIATANQGSEATYESGFVIDKFPISRPNLTFSTLTVSNMSPEDSSIYLCSPSGQGTEAFFGQGTRLTVV.

This clonotype was seen a single time. The chain couples TRBV24-1 to TRBJ2-1, with D tentatively TRBD1 (6 bases). From germline, CDR1 is KGHDR and CDR2 SFDVKD. Trimming shortened V by 1 base and J by 13 bases, and 28 bases separated the two germline ends. This CDR3 region has 18 residues. CDR3 residues: CATSDLPGQPCPGETQFF. The CDR3 coding sequence is TGTGCCACCAGTGATTTACCGGGACAACCCTGCCCCGGGGAGACCCAGTTCTTC.

This clonotype has just a few counts. A junction boundary mismatches the germline segment, possibly from a read error. V usage is TRBV20-1 and J usage is TRBJ2-7; D call uncertain. The CDR3 is 15 residues long. The germline V gene has CDR1 DFQATT and CDR2 SNEGSKA (reference sequence). The CDR3, as DNA: TGTAGTGCTAAGTCCCGGCCTGTTCCCTCCTACGAGCAGTACTTC. It specifies CSAKSRPVPSYEQYF.